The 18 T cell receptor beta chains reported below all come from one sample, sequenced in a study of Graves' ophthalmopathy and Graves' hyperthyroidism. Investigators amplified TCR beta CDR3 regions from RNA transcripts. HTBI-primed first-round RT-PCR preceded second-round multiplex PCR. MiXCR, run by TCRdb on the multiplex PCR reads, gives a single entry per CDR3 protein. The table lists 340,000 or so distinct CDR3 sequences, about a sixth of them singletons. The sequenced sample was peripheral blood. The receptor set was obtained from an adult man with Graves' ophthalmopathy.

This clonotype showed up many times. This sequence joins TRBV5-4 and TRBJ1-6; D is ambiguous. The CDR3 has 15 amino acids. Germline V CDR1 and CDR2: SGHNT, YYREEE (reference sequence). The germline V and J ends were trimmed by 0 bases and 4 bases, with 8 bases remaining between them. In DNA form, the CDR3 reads TGTGCCAGCAGCTTGGCCGAGGGTTATAATTCACCCCTCCACTTT. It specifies CASSLAEGYNSPLHF.

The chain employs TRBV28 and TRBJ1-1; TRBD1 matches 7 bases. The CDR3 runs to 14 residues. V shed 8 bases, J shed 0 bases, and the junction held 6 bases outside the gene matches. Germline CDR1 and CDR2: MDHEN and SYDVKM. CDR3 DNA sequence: TGTGCCAGCGCTCAGGGGGACATGAACACTGAAGCTTTCTTT. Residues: CASAQGDMNTEAFF.

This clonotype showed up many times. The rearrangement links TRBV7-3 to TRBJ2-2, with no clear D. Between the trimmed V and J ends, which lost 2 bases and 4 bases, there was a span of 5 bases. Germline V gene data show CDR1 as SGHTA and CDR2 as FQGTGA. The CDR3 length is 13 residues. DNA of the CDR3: TGTGCCAGCAGCTTACGTCGCACCGGGGAGCTGTTTTTT. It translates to CASSLRRTGELFF.

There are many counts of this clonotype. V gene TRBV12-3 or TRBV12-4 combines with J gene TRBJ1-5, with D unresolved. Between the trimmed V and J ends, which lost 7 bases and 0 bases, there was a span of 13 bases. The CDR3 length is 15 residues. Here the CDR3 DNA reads TGTGCCAGCACCCCCAGACTTACTAGCAATCAGCCCCAGCATTTT. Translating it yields CASTPRLTSNQPQHF.

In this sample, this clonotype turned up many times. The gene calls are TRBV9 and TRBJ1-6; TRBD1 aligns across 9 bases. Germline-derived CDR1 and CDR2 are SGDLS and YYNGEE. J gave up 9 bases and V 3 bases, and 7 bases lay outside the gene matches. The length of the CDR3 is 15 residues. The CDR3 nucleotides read TGTGCCAGCAGCGGTACAGGGGGCCGAGGTTCACCCCTCCACTTT. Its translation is CASSGTGGRGSPLHF.

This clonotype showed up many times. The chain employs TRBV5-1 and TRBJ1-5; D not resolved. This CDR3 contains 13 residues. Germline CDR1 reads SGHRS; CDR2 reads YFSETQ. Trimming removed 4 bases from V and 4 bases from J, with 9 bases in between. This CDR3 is CASSPAVNQPQHF. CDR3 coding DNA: TGCGCCAGCAGCCCAGCTGTGAATCAGCCCCAGCATTTT.

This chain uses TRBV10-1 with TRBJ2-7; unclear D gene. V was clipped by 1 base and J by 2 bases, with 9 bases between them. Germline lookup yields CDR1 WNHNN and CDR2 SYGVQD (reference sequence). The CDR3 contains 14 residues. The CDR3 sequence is CASSEFPGTYEQYF. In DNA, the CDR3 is TGCGCCAGCAGTGAGTTTCCAGGAACCTACGAGCAGTACTTC.

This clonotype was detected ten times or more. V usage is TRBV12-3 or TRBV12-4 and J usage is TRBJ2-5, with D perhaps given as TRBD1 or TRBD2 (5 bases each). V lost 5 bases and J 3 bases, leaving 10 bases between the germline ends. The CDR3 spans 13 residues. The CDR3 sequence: CASSPGRKETQYF. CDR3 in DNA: TGTGCCAGCAGTCCGGGACGGAAAGAGACCCAGTACTTC.

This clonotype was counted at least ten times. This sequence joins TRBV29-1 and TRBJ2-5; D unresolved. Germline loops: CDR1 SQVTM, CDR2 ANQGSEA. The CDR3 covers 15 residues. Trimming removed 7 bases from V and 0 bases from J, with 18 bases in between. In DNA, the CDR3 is TGCAGCGGCACCCTCTTACCATACCACCAAGAGACCCAGTACTTC. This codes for CSGTLLPYHQETQYF.

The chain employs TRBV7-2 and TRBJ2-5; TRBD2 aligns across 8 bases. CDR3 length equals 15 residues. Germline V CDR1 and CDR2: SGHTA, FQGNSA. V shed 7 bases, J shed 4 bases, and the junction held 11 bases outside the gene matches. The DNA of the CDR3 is TGTGCCAGCACCCAAGGCGGGGGGAGAGGAGAGACCCAGTACTTC. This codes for CASTQGGGRGETQYF.

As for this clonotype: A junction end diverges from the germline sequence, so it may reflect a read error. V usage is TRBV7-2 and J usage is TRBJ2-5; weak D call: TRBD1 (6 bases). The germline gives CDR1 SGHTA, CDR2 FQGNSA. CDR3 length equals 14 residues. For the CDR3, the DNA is TGTGCCAGCAGGTTCTCTGGGGGACAAGAGACACAGTACTTC. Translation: CASRFSGGQETQYF.

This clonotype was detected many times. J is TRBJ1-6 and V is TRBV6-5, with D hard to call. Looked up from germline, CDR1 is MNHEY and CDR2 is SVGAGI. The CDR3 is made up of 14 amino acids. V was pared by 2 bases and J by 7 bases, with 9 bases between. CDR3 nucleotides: TGTGCCAGCAGTTACGGTGTTCGGAATTCACCCCTCCACTTT. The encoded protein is CASSYGVRNSPLHF.

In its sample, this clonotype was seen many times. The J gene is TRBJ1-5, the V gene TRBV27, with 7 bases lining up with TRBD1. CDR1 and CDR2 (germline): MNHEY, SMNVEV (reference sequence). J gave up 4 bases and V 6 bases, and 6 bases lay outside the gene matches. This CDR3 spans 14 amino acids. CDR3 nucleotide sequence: TGTGCCAGCAGACCCGGGACAGCGAATCAGCCCCAGCATTTT. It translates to CASRPGTANQPQHF.

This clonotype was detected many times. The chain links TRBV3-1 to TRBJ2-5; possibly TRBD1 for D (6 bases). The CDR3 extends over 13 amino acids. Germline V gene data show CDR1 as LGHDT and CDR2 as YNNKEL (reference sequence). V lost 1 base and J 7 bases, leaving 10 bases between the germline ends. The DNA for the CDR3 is TGTGCCAGCAGCCAAGGGACAGAGGGGACCCAGTACTTC. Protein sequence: CASSQGTEGTQYF.

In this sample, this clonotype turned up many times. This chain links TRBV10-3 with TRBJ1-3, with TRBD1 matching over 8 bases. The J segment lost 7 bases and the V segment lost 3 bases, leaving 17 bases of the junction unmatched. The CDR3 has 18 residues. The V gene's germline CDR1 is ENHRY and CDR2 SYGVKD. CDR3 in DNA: TGTGCCATCAGTGAAATGGTTATGGGACAGGTCGTTCGGAACACCATATATTTT. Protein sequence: CAISEMVMGQVVRNTIYF.

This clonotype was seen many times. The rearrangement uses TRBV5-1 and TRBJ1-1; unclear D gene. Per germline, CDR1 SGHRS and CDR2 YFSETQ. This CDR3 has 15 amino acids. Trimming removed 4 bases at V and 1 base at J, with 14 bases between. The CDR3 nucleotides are TGCGCCAGCAGCCCCTATGGAACAACGAACACTGAAGCTTTCTTT. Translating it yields CASSPYGTTNTEAFF. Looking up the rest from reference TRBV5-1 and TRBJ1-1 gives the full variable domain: KAGVTQTPRYLIKTRGQQVTLSCSPISGHRSVSWYQQTPGQGLQFLFEYFSETQRNKGNFPGRFSGRQFSNSRSEMNVSTLELGDSALYLCASSPYGTTNTEAFFGQGTRLTVV.

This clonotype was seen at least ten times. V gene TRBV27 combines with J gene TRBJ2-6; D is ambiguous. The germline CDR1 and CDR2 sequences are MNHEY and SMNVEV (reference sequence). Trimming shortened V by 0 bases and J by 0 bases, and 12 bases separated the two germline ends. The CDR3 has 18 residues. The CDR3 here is CASSLSIIMGSGANVLTF. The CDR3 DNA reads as TGTGCCAGCAGTTTATCGATTATTATGGGCTCTGGGGCCAACGTCCTGACTTTC. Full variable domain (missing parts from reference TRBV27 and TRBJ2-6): EAQVTQNPRYLITVTGKKLTVTCSQNMNHEYMSWYRQDPGLGLRQIYYSMNVEVTDKGDVPEGYKVSRKEKRNFPLILESPSPNQTSLYFCASSLSIIMGSGANVLTFGAGSRLTVL.

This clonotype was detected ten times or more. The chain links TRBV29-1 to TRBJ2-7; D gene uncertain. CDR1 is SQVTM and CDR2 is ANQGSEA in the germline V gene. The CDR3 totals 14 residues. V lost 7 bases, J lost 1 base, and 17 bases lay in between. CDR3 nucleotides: TGCAGCGCCCGCCCTTGGAGTGGATCCTACGAGCAGTACTTC. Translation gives CSARPWSGSYEQYF.